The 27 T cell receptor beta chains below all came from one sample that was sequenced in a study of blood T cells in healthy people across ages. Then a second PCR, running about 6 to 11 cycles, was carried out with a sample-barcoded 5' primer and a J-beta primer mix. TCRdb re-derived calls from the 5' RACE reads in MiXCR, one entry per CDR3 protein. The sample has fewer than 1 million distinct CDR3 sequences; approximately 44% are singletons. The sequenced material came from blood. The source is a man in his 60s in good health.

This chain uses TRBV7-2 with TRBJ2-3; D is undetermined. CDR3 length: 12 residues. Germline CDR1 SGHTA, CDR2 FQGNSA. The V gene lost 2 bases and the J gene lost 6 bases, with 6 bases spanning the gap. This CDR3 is CASSLFMDTQYF. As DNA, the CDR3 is TGTGCCAGCAGCTTATTCATGGATACGCAGTATTTT.

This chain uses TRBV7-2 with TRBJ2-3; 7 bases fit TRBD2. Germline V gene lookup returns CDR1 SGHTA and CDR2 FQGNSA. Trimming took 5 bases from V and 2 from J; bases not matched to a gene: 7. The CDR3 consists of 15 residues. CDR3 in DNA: TGTGCCAGCAGCCAAGCGGGGCCGTACACAGATACGCAGTATTTT. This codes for CASSQAGPYTDTQYF.

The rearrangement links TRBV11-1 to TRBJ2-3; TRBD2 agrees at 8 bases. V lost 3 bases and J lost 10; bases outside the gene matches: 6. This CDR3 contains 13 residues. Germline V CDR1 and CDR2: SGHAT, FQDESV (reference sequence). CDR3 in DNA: TGTGCCAGCAGCTTTAGGGCCGGGAGGGCGCAGTATTTT. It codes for CASSFRAGRAQYF.

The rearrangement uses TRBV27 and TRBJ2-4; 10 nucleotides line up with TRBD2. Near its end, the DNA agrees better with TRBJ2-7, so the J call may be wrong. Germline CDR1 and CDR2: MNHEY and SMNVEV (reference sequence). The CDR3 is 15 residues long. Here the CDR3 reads CASSLPGTSADEQYF. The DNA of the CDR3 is TGTGCCAGCAGTTTACCGGGGACTAGCGCTGACGAGCAGTACTTC.

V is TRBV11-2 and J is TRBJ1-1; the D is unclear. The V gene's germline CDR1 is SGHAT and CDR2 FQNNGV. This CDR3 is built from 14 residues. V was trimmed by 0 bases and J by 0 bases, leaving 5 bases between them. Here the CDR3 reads CASSLDPVNTEAFF. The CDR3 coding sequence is TGTGCCAGCAGCTTAGATCCGGTGAACACTGAAGCTTTCTTT.

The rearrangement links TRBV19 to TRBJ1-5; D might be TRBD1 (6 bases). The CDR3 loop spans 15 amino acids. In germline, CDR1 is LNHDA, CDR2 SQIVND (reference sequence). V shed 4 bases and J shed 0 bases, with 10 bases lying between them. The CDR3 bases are TGTGCCAGTAGTACTCAGGGGTTTAGCAATCAGCCCCAGCATTTT. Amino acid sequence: CASSTQGFSNQPQHF.

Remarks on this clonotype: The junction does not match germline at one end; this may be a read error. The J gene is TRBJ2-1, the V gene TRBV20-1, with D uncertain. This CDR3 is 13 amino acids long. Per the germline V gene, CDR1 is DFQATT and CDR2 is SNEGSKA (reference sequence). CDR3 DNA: TGCAGTGAGACGGAGAGCTCCTACAATGGGCAGTTCTTC. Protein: CSETESSYNGQFF.

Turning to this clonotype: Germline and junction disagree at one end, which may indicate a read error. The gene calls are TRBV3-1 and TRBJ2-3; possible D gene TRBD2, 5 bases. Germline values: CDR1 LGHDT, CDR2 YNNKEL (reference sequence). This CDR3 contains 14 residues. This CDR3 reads CAGSQGKEVDTQYF. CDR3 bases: TGTGCCGGCAGCCAAGGAAAGGAGGTCGATACGCAGTATTTT.

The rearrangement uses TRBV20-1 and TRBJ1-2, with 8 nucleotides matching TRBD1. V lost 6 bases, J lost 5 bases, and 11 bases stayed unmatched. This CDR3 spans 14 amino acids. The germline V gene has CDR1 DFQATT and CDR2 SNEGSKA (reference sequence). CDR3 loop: CSASRTGGTYGYTF. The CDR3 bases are TGCAGTGCATCAAGAACAGGGGGGACTTATGGCTACACCTTC.

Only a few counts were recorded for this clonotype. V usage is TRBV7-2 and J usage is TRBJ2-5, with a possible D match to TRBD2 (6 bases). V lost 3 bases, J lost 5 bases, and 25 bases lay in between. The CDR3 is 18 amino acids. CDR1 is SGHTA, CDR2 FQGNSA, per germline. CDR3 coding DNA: TGTGCCAGCAGCTTCCCCGTCCTTCAACCGGGACTGCGGGAGACCCAGTACTTC. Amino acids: CASSFPVLQPGLRETQYF.

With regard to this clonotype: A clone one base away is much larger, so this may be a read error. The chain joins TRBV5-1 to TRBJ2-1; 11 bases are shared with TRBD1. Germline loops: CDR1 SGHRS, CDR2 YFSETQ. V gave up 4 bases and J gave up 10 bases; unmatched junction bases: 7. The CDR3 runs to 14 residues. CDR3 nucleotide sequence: TGCGCCAGCAGCCCAGGACAGGGGGCCCACGAGCAGTTCTTC. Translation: CASSPGQGAHEQFF.

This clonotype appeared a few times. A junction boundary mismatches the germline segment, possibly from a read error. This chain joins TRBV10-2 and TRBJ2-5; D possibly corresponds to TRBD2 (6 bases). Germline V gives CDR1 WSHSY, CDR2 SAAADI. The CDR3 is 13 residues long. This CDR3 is CASSGTTGEAQYF. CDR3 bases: TGCGCCAGCAGCGGGACCACGGGAGAGGCCCAGTACTTC.

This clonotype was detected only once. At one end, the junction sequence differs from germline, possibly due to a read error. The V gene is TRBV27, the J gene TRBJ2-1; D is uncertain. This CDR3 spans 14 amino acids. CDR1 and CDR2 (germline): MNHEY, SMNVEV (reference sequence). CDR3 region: CANSLFDVDNEQFF. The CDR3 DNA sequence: TGTGCCAACAGTTTATTTGACGTCGACAATGAGCAGTTCTTC.

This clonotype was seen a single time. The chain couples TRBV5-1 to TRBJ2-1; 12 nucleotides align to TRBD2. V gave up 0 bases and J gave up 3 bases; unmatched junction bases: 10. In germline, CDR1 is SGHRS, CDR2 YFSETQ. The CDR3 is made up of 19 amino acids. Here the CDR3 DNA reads TGCGCCAGCAGCTTGGGCCCTAGCGGGGGGGCCGGATTCTACAATGAGCAGTTCTTC. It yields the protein CASSLGPSGGAGFYNEQFF.

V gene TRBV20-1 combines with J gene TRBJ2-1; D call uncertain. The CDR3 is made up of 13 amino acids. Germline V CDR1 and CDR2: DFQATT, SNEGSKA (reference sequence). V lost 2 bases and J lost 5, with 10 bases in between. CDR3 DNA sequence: TGCAGTGCTAGAACCCCATCGAACAATGAGCAGTTCTTC. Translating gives CSARTPSNNEQFF.

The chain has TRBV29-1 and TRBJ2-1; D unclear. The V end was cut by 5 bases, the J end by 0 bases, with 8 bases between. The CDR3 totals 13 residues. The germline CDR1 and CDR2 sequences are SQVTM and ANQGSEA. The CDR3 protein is CSVLPTSYNEQFF. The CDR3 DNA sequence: TGCAGCGTTTTACCTACCTCCTACAATGAGCAGTTCTTC.

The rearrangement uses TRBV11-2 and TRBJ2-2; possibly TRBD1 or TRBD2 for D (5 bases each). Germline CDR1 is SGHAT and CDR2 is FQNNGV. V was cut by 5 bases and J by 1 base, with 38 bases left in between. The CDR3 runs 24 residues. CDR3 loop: CASSPVRVWQVCVVGTMNTGELFF. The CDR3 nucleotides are TGTGCCAGCAGCCCGGTCAGGGTGTGGCAGGTTTGTGTCGTGGGGACCATGAACACCGGGGAGCTGTTTTTT.

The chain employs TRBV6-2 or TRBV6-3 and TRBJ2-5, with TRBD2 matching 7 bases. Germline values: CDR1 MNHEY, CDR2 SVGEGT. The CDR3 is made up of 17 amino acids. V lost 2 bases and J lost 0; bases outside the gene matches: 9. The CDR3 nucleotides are TGTGCCAGCAGTTACCTCGGCGGGGGAACCTACCAAGAGACCCAGTACTTC. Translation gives CASSYLGGGTYQETQYF.

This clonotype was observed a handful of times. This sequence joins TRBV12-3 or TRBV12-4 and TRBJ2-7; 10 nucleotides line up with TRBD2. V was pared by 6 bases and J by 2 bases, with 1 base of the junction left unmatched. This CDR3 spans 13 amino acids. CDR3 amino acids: CASRLAGPYEQYF. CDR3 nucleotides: TGTGCCAGCAGACTAGCGGGGCCCTACGAGCAGTACTTC.

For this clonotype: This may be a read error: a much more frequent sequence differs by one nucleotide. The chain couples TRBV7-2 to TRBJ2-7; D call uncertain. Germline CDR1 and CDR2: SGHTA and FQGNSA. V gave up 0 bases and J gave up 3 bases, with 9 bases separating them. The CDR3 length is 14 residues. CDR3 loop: CASSLAVLIYEQYF. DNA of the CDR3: TGTGCCAGCAGCTTAGCGGTTTTGATCTACGAGCAGTACTTC.

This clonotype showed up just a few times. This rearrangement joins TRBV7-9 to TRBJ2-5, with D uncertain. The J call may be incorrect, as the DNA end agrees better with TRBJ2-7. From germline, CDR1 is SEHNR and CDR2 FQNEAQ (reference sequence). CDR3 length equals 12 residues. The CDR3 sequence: CAITRPTYEQYF. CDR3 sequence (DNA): TGTGCTATCACCCGGCCAACCTACGAGCAGTACTTC.

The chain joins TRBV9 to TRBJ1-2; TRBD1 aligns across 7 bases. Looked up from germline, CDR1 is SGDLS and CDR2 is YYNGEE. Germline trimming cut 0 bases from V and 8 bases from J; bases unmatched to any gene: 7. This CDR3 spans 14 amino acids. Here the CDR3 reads CASSVGDSREGYTF. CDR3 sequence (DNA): TGTGCCAGCAGCGTAGGGGACAGTCGGGAGGGCTACACCTTC.

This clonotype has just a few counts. The CDR3 sequence is CSATGLASSPSTDTQYF. The DNA for the CDR3 is TGCAGTGCTACCGGACTAGCGAGCTCCCCTAGCACAGATACGCAGTATTTT. J is TRBJ2-3 and V is TRBV20-1; the match to TRBD2 covers 9 bases. The CDR3 has 17 residues. The V gene's germline CDR1 is DFQATT and CDR2 SNEGSKA (reference sequence). The V gene end was trimmed by 4 bases and the J gene end by 0 bases; junction bases not matched to a gene: 11.

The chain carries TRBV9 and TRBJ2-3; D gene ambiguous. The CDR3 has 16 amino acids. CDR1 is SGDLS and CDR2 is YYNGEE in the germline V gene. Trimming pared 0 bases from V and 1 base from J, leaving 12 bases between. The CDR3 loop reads CASSVEGTPGTDTQYF. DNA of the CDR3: TGTGCCAGCAGCGTAGAAGGTACTCCGGGCACAGATACGCAGTATTTT.

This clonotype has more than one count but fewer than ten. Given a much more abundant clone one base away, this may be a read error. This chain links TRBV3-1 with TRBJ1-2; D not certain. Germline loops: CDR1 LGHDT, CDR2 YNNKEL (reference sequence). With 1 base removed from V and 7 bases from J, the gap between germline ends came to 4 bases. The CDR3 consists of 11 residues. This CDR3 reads CASSQGFGYTF. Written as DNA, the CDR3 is TGTGCCAGCAGCCAAGGTTTTGGCTACACCTTC.

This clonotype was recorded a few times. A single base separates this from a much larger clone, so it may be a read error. In DNA, the CDR3 is TGTGCCAGCAGCATCACTAGCAACAATGAGCAGTACTTC. Amino acid sequence: CASSITSNNEQYF. The gene calls are TRBV7-2 and TRBJ2-5, with D possibly matching TRBD2 (6 bases). The germline V gene encodes CDR1 SGHTA and CDR2 FQGNSA. CDR3 size: 13 residues. The V and J ends lost 5 bases and 11 bases respectively, with 18 bases between them.

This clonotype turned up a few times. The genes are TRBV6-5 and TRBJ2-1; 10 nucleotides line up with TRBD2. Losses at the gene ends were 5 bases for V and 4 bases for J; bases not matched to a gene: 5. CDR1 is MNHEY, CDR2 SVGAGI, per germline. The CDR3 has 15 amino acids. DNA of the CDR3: TGTGCCAGCAGTGAGTCTAGCGGGGGTTACAATGAGCAGTTCTTC. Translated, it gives CASSESSGGYNEQFF.